This T cell receptor beta chain came from a study of blood T cell repertoires in COVID-19. Study-wide context: Collection of acute and convalescent COVID-19 samples took place in the United States, Italy and Spain. From T cells, B-cell-depleted T cells, or PBMCs came the material, which was cDNA or gDNA.

Per the study methods: Reference gene primers were amplified, and this amplification served to estimate nucleated cell counts. Repertoires were generated with immunoSEQ multiplex PCR, while TCRdb's copy carries only in-frame clones and drops some. Clonal size and the V and J genes are those of that table, whereas D and trimming came from the DNA. Of around 96,000 clones in the sample, nearly 95% were seen once. The germline V gene encodes CDR1 LGHDT and CDR2 YNNKEL (reference sequence). V shed 4 bases and J 0 bases; nucleotides not matched to a gene: 20. The CDR3 sequence is 21 residues long. The TCR sequence derives from a human donor with active COVID-19. The donor label of this sample is uncertain. The sequenced material came from peripheral blood. The chain employs TRBV3-1 (or the pseudogene TRBV3-2) and TRBJ2-3, with 9 bases identical to TRBD2. CDR3 sequence reads: CASSRGLLAGLWSSSTDTQYF. The CDR3 coding sequence is TGTGCCAGCAGCCGGGGTCTACTAGCGGGCCTATGGAGTTCTAGCACAGATACGCAGTATTTT.